This T cell receptor beta chain was documented in a study of T cell responses to AZD1222 COVID-19 vaccine. Trimming took off 3 bases at V and 7 bases at J, with 13 bases between the two ends. The CDR3 totals 15 residues. Germline assignment: CDR1 LNHDA and CDR2 SQIVND (reference sequence). Comment on this clone: As yet, its antigen is unknown.

Sequenced by immunoSEQ multiplex PCR; TCRdb stores in-frame clones only, minus some. Of about 93,000 clones listed, roughly 89% are singletons. Broader study findings: Baseline antibody screening turned up just five to seven seropositive AZD1222 recipients. It should be noted that donors were predominantly white British and more often female, and clonal diversity was possibly underestimated. Spike-wide vaccine-associated CD4 TCRs dominated at 160-218 and 743-854. Spike-specific TCR breadth and depth rose after two AZD1222 doses.

The sequence was collected from an adult in good health. The J gene is TRBJ1-6, the V gene TRBV19; no clear D gene. Here the sequenced sample was peripheral blood, taken on day 0 of MenACWY control vaccination. The CDR3 here is CASSISASENSPLHF. The DNA of the CDR3 is TGTGCCAGTAGTATCTCGGCTTCGGAGAATTCACCCCTCCACTTT.